The 11 T cell receptor beta chains presented below share a single source sample, sequenced in a study of identical twins. Each CDR3 protein gets one entry after TCRdb re-called the 5' RACE reads with MiXCR. The sample carries 690,000 or so distinct CDR3 sequences, 8.5% to 9% recorded once. These sequences were also reported in another study, on yellow fever vaccine responses in identical twins.

What was sequenced was PBMCs. Source of these receptors: a woman under 30 in good health.

This clonotype occurred a few times. The chain joins TRBV5-1 to TRBJ2-1; no clear D. The V end was cut by 0 bases, the J end by 0 bases, with 10 bases between. The CDR3 spans 16 residues. CDR1 and CDR2 (germline): SGHRS, YFSETQ. Here the CDR3 reads CASSLDQTLSYNEQFF. CDR3 in DNA: TGCGCCAGCAGCTTGGACCAGACCCTCTCCTACAATGAGCAGTTCTTC. Based on the CDR3 plus reference TRBV5-1 and TRBJ2-1, the full variable domain is KAGVTQTPRYLIKTRGQQVTLSCSPISGHRSVSWYQQTPGQGLQFLFEYFSETQRNKGNFPGRFSGRQFSNSRSEMNVSTLELGDSALYLCASSLDQTLSYNEQFFGPGTRLTVL.

This clonotype was counted only a few times. The rearrangement links TRBV11-2 to TRBJ2-1; no clear D gene. CDR3 length: 14 amino acids. Trimming stripped 0 bases from V and 5 bases from J, with 8 bases between. Germline CDR1 and CDR2: SGHAT and FQNNGV. The CDR3 loop is CASSLDAYNNEQFF. The CDR3 bases are TGTGCCAGCAGCTTAGATGCGTACAACAATGAGCAGTTCTTC.

The chain recombines TRBV7-3 with TRBJ2-3, with TRBD2 identical over 7 bases. V trimming: 1 base; J trimming: 6 bases; junction bases outside the gene matches: 4. Germline CDR1 and CDR2: SGHTA and FQGTGA. The CDR3 length is 14 residues. As DNA, the CDR3 is TGTGCCAGCAGCTTAATGCGGGGGAGTGATACGCAGTATTTT. Translation: CASSLMRGSDTQYF.

The chain couples TRBV7-2 to TRBJ2-2; D is unclear. Between the trimmed V and J ends, which lost 1 base and 6 bases, there was a span of 6 bases. The germline CDR1 and CDR2 sequences are SGHTA and FQGNSA. The CDR3 is 13 amino acids. The CDR3 nucleotides read TGTGCCAGCAGCTTAGTATGGGCCGGGGAGCTGTTTTTT. This sequence encodes CASSLVWAGELFF.

The chain joins TRBV3-1 to TRBJ2-5; no definite D call. This CDR3 spans 16 amino acids. The germline gives CDR1 LGHDT, CDR2 YNNKEL (reference sequence). V lost 1 base to trimming and J lost 0 bases, with 12 bases between them. CDR3 residues: CASSQGKHLYQETQYF. The DNA of the CDR3 is TGTGCCAGCAGCCAAGGTAAACACCTGTACCAAGAGACCCAGTACTTC.

The chain has TRBV27 and TRBJ2-3, with 10 bases matching TRBD1. Germline V gene data show CDR1 as MNHEY and CDR2 as SMNVEV (reference sequence). This CDR3 has 17 residues. V lost 4 bases to trimming and J lost 7 bases; unmatched junction nucleotides: 14. CDR3 DNA sequence: TGTGCCAGCAGTTCGCTCGGGACAGGGGTGTTGAACCATACGCAGTATTTT. Translated, it gives CASSSLGTGVLNHTQYF.

This sequence joins TRBV28 and TRBJ2-1; a possible D gene is TRBD1 (9 bases). This CDR3 has 16 residues. Germline V lookup: CDR1 MDHEN, CDR2 SYDVKM. V lost 6 bases, J lost 6 bases, and 21 bases lay in between. The CDR3 spells CASSTGGGGRINEQFF. CDR3 DNA: TGTGCCAGCAGCACAGGGGGCGGGGGGAGGATCAATGAGCAGTTCTTC.

This clonotype was found many times. The chain has TRBV29-1 and TRBJ2-1; TRBD2 matches 8 bases. The CDR3 has 17 amino acids. With V trimmed by 3 bases and J by 1 base, 11 bases remained unmatched. The V gene's germline CDR1 is SQVTM and CDR2 ANQGSEA. CDR3 loop: CSVEPGLVKSSYNEQFF. CDR3 nucleotide sequence: TGCAGCGTTGAGCCGGGACTAGTGAAGTCTTCCTACAATGAGCAGTTCTTC.

This chain joins TRBV24-1 and TRBJ2-7; 7 bases align to TRBD1. Germline V gene data show CDR1 as KGHDR and CDR2 as SFDVKD. The CDR3 runs 13 residues. J gave up 5 bases and V 1 base, and 1 base lay outside the gene matches. CDR3 coding DNA: TGTGCCACCAGTGATTTTGACAGGGACGAGCAGTACTTC. It is translated as CATSDFDRDEQYF.

This clonotype has more than one count but fewer than ten. V and J are TRBV7-9 and TRBJ2-1, with D unclear. CDR3 size: 15 residues. The V and J ends lost 5 bases and 2 bases respectively, with 13 bases between them. The germline CDR1 and CDR2 sequences are SEHNR and FQNEAQ (reference sequence). The chain's CDR3 is CASSRTDVAYNEQFF. The DNA for the CDR3 is TGTGCCAGCAGCCGGACGGACGTGGCCTACAATGAGCAGTTCTTC.

This clonotype appeared many times. The CDR3 bases are TGTGCCAGCAGTGTTTCGGGCACAGATACGCAGTATTTT. Its protein product is CASSVSGTDTQYF. The rearrangement uses TRBV2 and TRBJ2-3, with D unresolved. Trimming removed 4 bases from V and 1 base from J, with 6 bases in between. Germline CDR1 is SNHLY and CDR2 is FYNNEI. The CDR3 is 13 amino acids.